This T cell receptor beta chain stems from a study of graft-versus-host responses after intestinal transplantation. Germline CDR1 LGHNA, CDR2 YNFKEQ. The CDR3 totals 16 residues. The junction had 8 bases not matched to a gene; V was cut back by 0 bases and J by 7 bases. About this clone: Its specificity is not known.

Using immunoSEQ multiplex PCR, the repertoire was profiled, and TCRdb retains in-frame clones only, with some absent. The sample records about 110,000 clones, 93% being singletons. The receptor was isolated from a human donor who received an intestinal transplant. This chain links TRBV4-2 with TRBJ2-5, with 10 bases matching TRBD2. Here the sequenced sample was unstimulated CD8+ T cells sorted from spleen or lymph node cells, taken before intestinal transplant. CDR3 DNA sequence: TGTGCCAGCAGCCAAGATATAGCGGGGGGCCTTGCGACCCAGTACTTC. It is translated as CASSQDIAGGLATQYF.